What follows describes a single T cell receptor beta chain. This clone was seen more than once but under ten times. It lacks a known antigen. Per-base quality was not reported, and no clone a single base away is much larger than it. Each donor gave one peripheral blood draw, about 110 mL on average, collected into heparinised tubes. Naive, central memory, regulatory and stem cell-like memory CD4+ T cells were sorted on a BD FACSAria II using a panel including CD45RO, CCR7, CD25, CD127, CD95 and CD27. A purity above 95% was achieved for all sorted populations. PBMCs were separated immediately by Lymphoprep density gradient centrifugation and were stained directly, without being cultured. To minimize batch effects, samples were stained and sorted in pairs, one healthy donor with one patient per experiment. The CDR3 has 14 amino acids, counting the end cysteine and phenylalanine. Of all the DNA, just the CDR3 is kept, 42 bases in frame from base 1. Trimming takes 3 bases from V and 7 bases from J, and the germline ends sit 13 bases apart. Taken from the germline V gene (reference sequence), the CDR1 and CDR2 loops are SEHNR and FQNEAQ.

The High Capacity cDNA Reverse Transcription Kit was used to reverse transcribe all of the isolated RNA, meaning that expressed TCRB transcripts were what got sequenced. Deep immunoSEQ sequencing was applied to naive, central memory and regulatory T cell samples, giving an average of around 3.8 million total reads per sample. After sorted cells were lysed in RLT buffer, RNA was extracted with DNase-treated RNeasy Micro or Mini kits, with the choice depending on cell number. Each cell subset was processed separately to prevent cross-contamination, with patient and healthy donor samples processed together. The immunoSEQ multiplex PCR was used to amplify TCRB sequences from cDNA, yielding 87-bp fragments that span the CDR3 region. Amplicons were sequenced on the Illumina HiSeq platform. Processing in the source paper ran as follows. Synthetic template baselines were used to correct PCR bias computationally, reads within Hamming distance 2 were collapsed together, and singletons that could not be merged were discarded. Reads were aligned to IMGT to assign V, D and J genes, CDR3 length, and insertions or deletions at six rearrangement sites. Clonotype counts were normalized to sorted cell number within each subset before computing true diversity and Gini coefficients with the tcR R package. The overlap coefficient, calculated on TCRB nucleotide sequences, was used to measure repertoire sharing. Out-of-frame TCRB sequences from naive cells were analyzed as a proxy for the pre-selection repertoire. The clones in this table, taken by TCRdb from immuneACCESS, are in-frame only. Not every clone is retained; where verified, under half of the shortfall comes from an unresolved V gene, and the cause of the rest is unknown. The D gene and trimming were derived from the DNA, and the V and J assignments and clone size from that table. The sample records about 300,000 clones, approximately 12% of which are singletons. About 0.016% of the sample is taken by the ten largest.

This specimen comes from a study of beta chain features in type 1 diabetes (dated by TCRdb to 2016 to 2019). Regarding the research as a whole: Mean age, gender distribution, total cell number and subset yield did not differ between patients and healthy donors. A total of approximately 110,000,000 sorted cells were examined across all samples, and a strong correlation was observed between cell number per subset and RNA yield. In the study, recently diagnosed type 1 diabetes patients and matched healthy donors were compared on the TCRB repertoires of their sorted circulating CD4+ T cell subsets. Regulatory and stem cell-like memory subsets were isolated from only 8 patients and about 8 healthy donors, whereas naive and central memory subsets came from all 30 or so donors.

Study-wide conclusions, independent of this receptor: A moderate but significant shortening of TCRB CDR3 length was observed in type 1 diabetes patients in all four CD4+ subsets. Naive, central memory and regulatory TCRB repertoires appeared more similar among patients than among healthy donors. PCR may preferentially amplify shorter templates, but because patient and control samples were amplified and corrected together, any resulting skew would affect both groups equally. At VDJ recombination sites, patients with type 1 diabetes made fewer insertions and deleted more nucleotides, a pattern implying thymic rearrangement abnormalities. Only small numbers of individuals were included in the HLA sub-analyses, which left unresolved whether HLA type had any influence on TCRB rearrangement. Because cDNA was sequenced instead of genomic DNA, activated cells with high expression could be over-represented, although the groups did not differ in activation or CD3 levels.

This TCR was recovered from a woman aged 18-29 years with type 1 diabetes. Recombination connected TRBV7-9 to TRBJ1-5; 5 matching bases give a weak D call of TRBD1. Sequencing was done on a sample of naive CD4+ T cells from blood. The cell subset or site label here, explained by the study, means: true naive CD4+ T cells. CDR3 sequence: CASSFGTLGQPQHF. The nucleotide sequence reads TGTGCCAGCAGCTTTGGGACTTTGGGACAGCCCCAGCATTTT.